Here is one T cell receptor beta chain with its context. Its cognate antigen is unknown. These data originate in a study of cytomegalovirus exposure and HLA in healthy donors. Notes on the study in general: According to a subsequent analysis, TCR clusters from the first cohort were inclined to appear together in the roughly 120 validation repertoires. TCR sequences were mostly rare, though some public TCRs occurred in many donors. Cytomegalovirus status was reportedly diagnosed by the classifier with high specificity and sensitivity.

J was trimmed by 0 bases and V by 0 bases; bases with no gene match: 17. The germline V gene has CDR1 MNHEY and CDR2 SMNVEV (reference sequence). The CDR3 runs to 20 residues. The repertoire was sequenced with immunoSEQ multiplex PCR; TCRdb's copy has only in-frame clones and lacks some. The table has a few hundred thousand clones, about nine tenths seen once. The sequenced sample consisted of PBMCs. This sequence was found in a woman between 18 and 29 years old in good health and CMV-seronegative. This sequence joins TRBV27 and TRBJ2-7; the match to TRBD2 covers 7 bases. CDR3 protein: CASSLSINPFVAGHSYEQYF. The CDR3 DNA is TGTGCCAGCAGTTTATCGATAAATCCATTTGTAGCGGGCCACTCCTACGAGCAGTACTTC.